This TCR beta chain is drawn from a study of blood T cells in healthy people across ages. General study results and limits: The study found more naive CD4+ cells and higher diversity in long-lived than aged donors. The recorded TCR beta diversity per million T cells decreased in a roughly linear manner with age.

PCR was performed a second time for roughly 7 to 11 cycles using a sample-barcoded 5' primer and a J-beta primer mix. TCRdb reprocessed the 5' RACE reads with MiXCR, giving one entry per CDR3 protein. Among fewer than 1,200,000 distinct CDR3 sequences listed, approximately 26% were seen once. On this clonotype itself: Its cognate antigen is unknown.

Looked up from germline, CDR1 is SNHLY and CDR2 is FYNNEI. CDR3 length: 15 amino acids. V was cut by 7 bases and J by 5 bases, with 17 bases left in between. These data were also filed under a second study, of T cells of mothers and their children. Turning to that study: Every mother produced more than 8.5 million TCR beta CDR3 reads, whereas every child provided several million. Thymic selection molds TCR recombination products alike in related and unrelated pairs.

The rearrangement uses TRBV2 and TRBJ2-2, with no clear D. The receptor was isolated from a girl aged 2 to 9 in good health. The specimen was blood. CDR3 sequence reads: CASILSLPTTGELFF. DNA for the CDR3: TGTGCCAGCATTCTCAGTTTGCCGACTACCGGGGAGCTGTTTTTT.